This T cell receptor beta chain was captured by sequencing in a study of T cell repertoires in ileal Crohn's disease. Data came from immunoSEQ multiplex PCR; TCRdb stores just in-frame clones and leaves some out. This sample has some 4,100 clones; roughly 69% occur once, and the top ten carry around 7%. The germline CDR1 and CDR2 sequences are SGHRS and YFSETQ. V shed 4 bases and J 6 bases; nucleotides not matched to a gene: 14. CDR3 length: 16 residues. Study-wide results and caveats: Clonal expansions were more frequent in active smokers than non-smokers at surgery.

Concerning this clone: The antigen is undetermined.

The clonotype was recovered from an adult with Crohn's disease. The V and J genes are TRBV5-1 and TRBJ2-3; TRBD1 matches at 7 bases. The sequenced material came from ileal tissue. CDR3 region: CASSLWTGEGSDTQYF. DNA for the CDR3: TGCGCCAGCAGCCTCTGGACAGGAGAGGGTTCGGATACGCAGTATTTT.